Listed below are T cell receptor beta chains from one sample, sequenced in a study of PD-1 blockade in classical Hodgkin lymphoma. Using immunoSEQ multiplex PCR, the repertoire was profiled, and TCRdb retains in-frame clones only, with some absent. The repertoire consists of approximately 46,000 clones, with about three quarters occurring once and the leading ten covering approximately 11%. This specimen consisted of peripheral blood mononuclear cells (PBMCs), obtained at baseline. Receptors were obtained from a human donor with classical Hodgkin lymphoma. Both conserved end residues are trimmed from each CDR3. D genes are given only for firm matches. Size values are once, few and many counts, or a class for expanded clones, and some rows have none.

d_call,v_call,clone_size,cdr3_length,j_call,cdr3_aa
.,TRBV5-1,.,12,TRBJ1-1,ASSFRAGNTEAF
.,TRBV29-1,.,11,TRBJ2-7,SATAGELREQY
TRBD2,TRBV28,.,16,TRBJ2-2,ASSLFASGRARAGELF
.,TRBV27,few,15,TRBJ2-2,ASTPPRGRENTGELF
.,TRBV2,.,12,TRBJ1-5,ASMGTHSNQPQH
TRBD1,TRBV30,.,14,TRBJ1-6,AWSLRGQGGNSPLH
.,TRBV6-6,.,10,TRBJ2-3,ASRGTLGTQY
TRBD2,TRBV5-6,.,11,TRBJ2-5,ASSSLAEETQY
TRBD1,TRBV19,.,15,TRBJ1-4,ASSAGRRDSTYEKLF
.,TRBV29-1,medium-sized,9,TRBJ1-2,SVERGYGYT
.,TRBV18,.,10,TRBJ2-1,ASSPSYNEQF
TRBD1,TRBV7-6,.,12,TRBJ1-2,ASSTLDRGGGYT
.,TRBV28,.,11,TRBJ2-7,ASSLSTGYEQY
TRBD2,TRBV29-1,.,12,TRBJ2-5,SGSLAGGSETQY
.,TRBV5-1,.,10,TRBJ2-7,ASSLQGYEQY
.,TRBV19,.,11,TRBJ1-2,ASSIKRVFGYT
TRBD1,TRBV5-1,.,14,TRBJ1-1,ASSLQPGQGASEAF
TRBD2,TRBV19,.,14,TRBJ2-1,ASSIQGTSGMWEQF
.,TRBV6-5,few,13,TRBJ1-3,ASRRALGRGNTIY
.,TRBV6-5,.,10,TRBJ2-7,ARQDGKDEQY
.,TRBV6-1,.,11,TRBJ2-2,ATWAGETGELF
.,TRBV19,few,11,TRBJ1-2,ASSMGLLGGYT
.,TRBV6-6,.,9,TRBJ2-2,ASSLVGELF
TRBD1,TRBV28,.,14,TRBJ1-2,ASSLVVQGRKHGYT